The source of this T cell receptor beta chain is a study of T cell responses to AZD1222 COVID-19 vaccine. Germline assignment: CDR1 KGHDR and CDR2 SFDVKD. This CDR3 has 16 amino acids. V gave up 8 bases and J gave up 2 bases; unmatched junction bases: 9. TCRdb's table, derived via immunoSEQ multiplex PCR, lists solely in-frame clones and lacks some. This sample carries about 120,000 clones, about 89% of them seen once, and the ten largest clones take roughly 5.4%. Sequencing used peripheral blood, obtained on day 0 of AZD1222 vaccination. The sequence was collected from an adult in good health. The chain joins TRBV24-1 to TRBJ2-1, with 9 nucleotides matching TRBD1. Here the CDR3 DNA reads TGTGCCACCATCCTCGAACGGACAGGGGCCTACAATGAGCAGTTCTTC. It yields the protein CATILERTGAYNEQFF.